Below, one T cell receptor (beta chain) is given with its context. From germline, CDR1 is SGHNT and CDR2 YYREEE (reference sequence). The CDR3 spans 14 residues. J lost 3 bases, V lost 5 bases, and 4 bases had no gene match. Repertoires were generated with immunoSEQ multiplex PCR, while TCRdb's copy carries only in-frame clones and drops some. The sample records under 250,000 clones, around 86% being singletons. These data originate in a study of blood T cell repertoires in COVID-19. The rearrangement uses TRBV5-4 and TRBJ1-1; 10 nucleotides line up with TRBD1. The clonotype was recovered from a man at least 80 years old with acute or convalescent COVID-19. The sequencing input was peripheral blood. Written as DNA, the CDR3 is TGTGCCAGCAGTCCCGGGACAGGGGACACTGAAGCTTTCTTT. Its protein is CASSPGTGDTEAFF.